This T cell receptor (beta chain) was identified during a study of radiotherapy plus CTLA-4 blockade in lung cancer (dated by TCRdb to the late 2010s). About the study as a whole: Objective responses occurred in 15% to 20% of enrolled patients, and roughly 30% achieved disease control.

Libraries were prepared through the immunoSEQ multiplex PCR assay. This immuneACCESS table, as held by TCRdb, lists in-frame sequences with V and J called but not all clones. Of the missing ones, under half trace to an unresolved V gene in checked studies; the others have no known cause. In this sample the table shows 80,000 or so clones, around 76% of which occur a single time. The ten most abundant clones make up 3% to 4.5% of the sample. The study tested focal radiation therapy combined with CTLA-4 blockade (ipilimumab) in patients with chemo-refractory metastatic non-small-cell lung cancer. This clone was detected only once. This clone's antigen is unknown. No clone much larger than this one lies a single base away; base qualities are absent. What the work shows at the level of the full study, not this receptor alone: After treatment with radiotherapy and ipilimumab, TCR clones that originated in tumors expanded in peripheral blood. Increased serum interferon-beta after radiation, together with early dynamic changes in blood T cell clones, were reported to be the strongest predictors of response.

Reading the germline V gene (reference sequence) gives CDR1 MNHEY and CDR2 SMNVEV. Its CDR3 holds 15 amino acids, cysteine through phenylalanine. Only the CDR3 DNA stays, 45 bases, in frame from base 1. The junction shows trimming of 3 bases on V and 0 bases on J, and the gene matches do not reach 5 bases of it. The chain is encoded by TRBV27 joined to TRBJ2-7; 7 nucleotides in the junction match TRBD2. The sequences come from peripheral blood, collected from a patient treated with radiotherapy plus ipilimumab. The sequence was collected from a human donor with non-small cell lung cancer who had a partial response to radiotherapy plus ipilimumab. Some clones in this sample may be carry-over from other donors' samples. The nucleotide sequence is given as TGTGCCAGCAGTTTTGTAGCGGGCGACTCCTACGAGCAGTACTTC. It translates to CASSFVAGDSYEQYF.